The present T cell receptor (beta chain) was sequenced within a study of T cell responses to AZD1222 COVID-19 vaccine. General study results and limits: Distributed over spike, vaccine-associated CD4 TCRs predominated at 160-218 and 743-854.

Trimming cost V 7 bases and J 2 bases; bases outside gene matches: 6. The CDR3 consists of 15 residues. Per germline, CDR1 MNHNS and CDR2 SASEGT. Assay used: immunoSEQ multiplex PCR; TCRdb lists only in-frame clones, some missing. The sample lists 100,000 to 150,000 clones; about 90% were seen once. In its sample, this clone was seen once. Its matching antigen is unknown. The sequence was collected from an adult in good health. This chain joins TRBV6-1 and TRBJ2-3, with TRBD2 matching 10 bases. The specimen comprised peripheral blood, sampled on day 0 of AZD1222 vaccination. DNA for the CDR3: TGTGCCAGCACCGTAGCGGGGGGTCCCACAGATACGCAGTATTTT. It encodes CASTVAGGPTDTQYF.